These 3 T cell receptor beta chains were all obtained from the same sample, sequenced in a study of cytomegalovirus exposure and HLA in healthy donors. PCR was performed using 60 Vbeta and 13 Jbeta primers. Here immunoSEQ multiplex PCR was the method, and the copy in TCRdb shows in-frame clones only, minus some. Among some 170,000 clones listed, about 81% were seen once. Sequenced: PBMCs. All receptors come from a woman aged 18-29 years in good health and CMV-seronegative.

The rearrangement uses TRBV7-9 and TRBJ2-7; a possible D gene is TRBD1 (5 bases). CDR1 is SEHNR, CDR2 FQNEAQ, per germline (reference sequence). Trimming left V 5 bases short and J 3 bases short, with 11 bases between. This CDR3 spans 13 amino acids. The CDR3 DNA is TGTGCCAGCAGCGACAGCCAGTTCTACGAGCAGTACTTC. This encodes CASSDSQFYEQYF.

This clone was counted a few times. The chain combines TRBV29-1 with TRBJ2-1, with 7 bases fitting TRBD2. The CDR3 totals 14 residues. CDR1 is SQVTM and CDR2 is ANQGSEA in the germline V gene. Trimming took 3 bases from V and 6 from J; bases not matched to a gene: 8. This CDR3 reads CSVDLGGMGNEQFF. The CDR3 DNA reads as TGCAGCGTTGATTTGGGGGGGATGGGCAATGAGCAGTTCTTC.

CDR3 nucleotide sequence: TGTGCCAGCAGAAGTTACCAGGGGGTCCAAGAGACCCAGTACTTC. This sequence encodes CASRSYQGVQETQYF. The rearrangement joins TRBV6-1 to TRBJ2-5; 7 positions agree with TRBD1. V lost 6 bases and J lost 1; bases outside the gene matches: 8. CDR1 and CDR2 (germline): MNHNS, SASEGT. The CDR3 contains 15 residues.